This T cell receptor (beta chain) was documented in a study of cytomegalovirus exposure and HLA in healthy donors. Study background: An earlier analysis found some 100 million unique TCR beta sequences from around 180 million T cells.

In this sample, this clone turned up a few times. Antigen unknown. Findings and limits, study-wide: One variant, a missense change in DCLRE1C, was linked in a later analysis to TCR beta V- and J-gene trimming. Associated with cytomegalovirus, according to the listing, were fewer than 200 TCR beta chains.

Researchers ran the PCR with 60 Vbeta and 13 Jbeta primers. The protocol was immunoSEQ multiplex PCR, while the TCRdb copy is restricted to in-frame clones and leaves out a portion. The sample includes approximately 120,000 clones, 15% to 20% seen only once; the top ten take 2.9%. The V gene's germline CDR1 is SGHNT and CDR2 YYREEE (reference sequence). The CDR3 runs 16 residues. The J segment lost 2 bases and the V segment lost 4 bases, leaving 5 bases of the junction unmatched. The sequenced sample was PBMCs. The clonotype originates from a female donor in good health and CMV-seropositive. This chain joins TRBV5-4 and TRBJ2-3; 12 bases agree with TRBD2. CDR3: CASSQGLAGYTDTQYF. As DNA, the CDR3 is TGTGCCAGCAGCCAAGGACTAGCGGGGTACACAGATACGCAGTATTTT.